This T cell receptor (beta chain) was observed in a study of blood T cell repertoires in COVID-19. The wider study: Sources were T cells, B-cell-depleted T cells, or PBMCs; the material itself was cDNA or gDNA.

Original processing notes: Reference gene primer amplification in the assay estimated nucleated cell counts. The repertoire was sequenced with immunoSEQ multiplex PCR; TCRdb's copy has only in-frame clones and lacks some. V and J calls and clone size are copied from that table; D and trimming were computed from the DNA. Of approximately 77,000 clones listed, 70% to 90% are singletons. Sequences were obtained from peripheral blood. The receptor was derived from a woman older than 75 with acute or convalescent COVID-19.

The CDR3, as DNA: TGTGCCAGCAACTGGCAGGTCTCCTCGGATGGCTACACCTTC. This gives the protein CASNWQVSSDGYTF. The genes are TRBV7-2 and TRBJ1-2; D call uncertain. The CDR3 extends over 14 amino acids. Germline CDR1 is SGHTA and CDR2 is FQGNSA. Trimming shortened V by 7 bases and J by 6 bases, and 18 bases separated the two germline ends. Full variable domain (rest looked up from reference TRBV7-2 and TRBJ1-2): GAGVSQSPSNKVTEKGKDVELRCDPISGHTALYWYRQSLGQGLEFLIYFQGNSAPDKSGLPSDRFSAERTGGSVSTLTIQRTQQEDSAVYLCASNWQVSSDGYTFGSGTRLTVV.